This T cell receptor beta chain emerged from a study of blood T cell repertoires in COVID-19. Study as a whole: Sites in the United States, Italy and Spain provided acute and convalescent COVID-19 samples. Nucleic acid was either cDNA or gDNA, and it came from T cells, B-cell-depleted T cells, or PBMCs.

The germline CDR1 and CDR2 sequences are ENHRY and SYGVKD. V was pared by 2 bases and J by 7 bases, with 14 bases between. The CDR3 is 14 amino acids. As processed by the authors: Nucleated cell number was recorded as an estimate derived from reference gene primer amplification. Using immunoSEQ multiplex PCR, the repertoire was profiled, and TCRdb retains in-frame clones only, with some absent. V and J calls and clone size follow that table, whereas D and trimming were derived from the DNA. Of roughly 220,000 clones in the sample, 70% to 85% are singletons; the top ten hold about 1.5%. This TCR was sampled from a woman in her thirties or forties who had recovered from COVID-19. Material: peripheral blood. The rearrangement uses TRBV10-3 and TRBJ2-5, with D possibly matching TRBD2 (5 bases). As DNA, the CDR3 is TGTGCCATCAGTGAGCGGGATCAGACTGGGACCCAGTACTTC. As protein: CAISERDQTGTQYF.